The entry that follows covers one T cell receptor (beta chain) sequence. This entry belongs to a study of cytomegalovirus exposure and HLA in healthy donors. The PCR made use of 60 Vbeta and 13 Jbeta primers. The repertoire was sequenced with immunoSEQ multiplex PCR; TCRdb's copy has only in-frame clones and lacks some. This sample has under 100,000 clones; roughly a tenth occur once, and the top ten carry around 25%. The CDR3 runs 12 residues. The germline V gene has CDR1 SQVTM and CDR2 ANQGSEA. With 4 bases clipped from V and 7 bases from J, the junction kept 3 bases outside the gene matches. Sequencing input: PBMCs. The TCR originated in a man in his 60s in good health and CMV-seropositive. The rearrangement links TRBV29-1 to TRBJ1-4; 7 nucleotides line up with TRBD1. The CDR3 is CSVGQGFEKLFF. For the CDR3, the DNA is TGCAGCGTTGGACAGGGTTTTGAAAAACTGTTTTTT.